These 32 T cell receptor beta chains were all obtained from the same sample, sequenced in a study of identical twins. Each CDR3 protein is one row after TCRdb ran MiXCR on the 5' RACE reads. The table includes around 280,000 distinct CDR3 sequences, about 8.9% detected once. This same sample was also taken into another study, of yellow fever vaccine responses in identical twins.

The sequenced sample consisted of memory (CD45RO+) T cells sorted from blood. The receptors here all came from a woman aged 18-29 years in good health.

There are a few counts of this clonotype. CDR3 in amino acids: CASSPSSRTYEQYV. CDR3 coding DNA: TGTGCCAGCTCACCAAGTTCCCGCACCTACGAGCAGTACGTC. The V call is TRBV18, the J call TRBJ2-7; D uncertain. Trimming took 2 bases from V and 2 from J, leaving 10 bases between them. From germline, CDR1 is KGHSH and CDR2 LQKENI. This CDR3 has 14 residues.

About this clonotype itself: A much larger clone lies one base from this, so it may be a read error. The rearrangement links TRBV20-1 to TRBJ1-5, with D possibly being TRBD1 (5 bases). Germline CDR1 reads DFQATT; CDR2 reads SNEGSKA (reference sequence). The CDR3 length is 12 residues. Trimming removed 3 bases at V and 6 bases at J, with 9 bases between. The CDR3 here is CSARTVGQPQHF. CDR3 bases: TGCAGTGCTAGGACAGTGGGTCAGCCCCAGCATTTT.

CDR3 DNA sequence: TGTGCCAGCAGAACCGCGTCGGGAGTTAGCTCCTACAATGAGCAGTTCTTC. Translation gives CASRTASGVSSYNEQFF. This chain uses TRBV6-2 or TRBV6-3 with TRBJ2-1, with a tentative D call TRBD2 (6 bases). The germline CDR1 and CDR2 sequences are MNHEY and SVGEGT. This CDR3 contains 17 residues. V was trimmed by 6 bases and J by 0 bases, leaving 18 bases between them.

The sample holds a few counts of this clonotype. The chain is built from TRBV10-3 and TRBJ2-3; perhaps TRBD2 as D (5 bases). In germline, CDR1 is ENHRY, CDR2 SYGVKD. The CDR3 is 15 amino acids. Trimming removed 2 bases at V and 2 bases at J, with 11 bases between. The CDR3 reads CAISEMPSITDTQYF. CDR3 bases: TGTGCCATCAGTGAGATGCCTAGCATCACAGATACGCAGTATTTT.

The CDR3 nucleotides read TGTGCCAGCAGCTTAGCGGGGGGGCTGTGGAATGAGCAGTTCTTC. This sequence encodes CASSLAGGLWNEQFF. J is TRBJ2-1 and V is TRBV7-8; D perhaps matches TRBD2 (7 bases). CDR3 length equals 15 residues. The ends were cut back, 0 bases at V and 7 bases at J, with 13 bases in the middle. CDR1 and CDR2 from the germline V gene are SGHVS and FQNEAQ.

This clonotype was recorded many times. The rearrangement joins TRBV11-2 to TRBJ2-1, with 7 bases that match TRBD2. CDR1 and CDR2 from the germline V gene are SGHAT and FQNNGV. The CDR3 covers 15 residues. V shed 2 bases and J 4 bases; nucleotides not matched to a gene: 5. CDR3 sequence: CASSLNAGVYNEQFF. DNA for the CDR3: TGTGCCAGCAGCTTAAACGCGGGGGTTTACAATGAGCAGTTCTTC.

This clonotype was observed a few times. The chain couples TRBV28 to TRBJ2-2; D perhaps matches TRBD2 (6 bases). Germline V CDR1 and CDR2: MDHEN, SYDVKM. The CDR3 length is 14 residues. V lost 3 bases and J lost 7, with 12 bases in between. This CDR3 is CASSFIAAGGELFF. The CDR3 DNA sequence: TGTGCCAGCAGTTTTATAGCGGCGGGCGGGGAGCTGTTTTTT.

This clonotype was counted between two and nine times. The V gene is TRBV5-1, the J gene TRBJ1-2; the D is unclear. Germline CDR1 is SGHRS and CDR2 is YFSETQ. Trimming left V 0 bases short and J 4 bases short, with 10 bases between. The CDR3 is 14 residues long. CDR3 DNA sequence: TGCGCCAGCAGCTTGGTACCCTCGGCCTATGGCTACACCTTC. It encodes CASSLVPSAYGYTF.

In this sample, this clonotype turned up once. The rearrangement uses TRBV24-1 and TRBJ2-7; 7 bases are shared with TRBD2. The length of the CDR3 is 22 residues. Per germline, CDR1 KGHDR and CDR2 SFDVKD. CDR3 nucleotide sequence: TGTGGCGCCAGTGATTTTATGGCGCGGGAGACACGTCGGGGTCTATCGTCCTACGAGCAGTACTTC. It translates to CGASDFMARETRRGLSSYEQYF.

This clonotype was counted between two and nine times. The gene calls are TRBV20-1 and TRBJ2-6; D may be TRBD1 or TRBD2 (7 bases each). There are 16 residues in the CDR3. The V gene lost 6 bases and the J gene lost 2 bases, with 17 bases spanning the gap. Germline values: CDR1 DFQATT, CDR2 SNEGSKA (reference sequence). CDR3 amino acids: CSAPRGGNTGANVLTF. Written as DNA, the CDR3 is TGCAGTGCCCCCAGGGGGGGGAACACTGGGGCCAACGTCCTGACTTTC.

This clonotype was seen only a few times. The CDR3 spells CASSPDLAGALYTQYF. In nucleotides, the CDR3 is TGTGCCAGCTCACCAGATCTAGCGGGAGCATTATATACGCAGTATTTT. This chain uses TRBV18 with TRBJ2-3, with 10 bases fitting TRBD2. Germline assignment: CDR1 KGHSH and CDR2 LQKENI. With 2 bases clipped from V and 7 bases from J, the junction kept 9 bases outside the gene matches. The CDR3 sequence is 16 residues long. Combining the CDR3 with reference TRBV18 and TRBJ2-3 gives the whole variable domain NAGVMQNPRHLVRRRGQEARLRCSPMKGHSHVYWYRQLPEEGLKFMVYLQKENIIDESGMPKERFSAEFPKEGPSILRIQQVVRGDSAAYFCASSPDLAGALYTQYFGPGTRLTVL.

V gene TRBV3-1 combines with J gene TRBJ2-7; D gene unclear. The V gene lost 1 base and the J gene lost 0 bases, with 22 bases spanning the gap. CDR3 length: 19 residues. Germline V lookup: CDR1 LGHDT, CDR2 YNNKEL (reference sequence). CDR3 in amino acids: CASSQVFDLPRAASYEQYV. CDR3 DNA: TGTGCCAGCAGCCAAGTTTTCGACCTTCCCCGGGCCGCCTCCTACGAGCAGTACGTC.

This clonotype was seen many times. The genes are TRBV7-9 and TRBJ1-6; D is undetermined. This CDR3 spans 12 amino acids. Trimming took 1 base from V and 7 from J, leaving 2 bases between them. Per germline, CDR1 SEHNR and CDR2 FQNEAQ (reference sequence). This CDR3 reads CASSLENSPLHF. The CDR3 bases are TGTGCCAGCAGCTTAGAAAATTCACCCCTCCACTTT.

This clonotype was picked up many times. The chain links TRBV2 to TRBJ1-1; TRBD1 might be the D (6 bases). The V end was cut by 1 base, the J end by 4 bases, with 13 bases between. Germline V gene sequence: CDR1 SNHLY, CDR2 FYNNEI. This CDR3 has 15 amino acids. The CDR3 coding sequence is TGTGCCAGCAGTGAAGAAGGGGGGGTAGGCACTGAAGCTTTCTTT. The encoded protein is CASSEEGGVGTEAFF.

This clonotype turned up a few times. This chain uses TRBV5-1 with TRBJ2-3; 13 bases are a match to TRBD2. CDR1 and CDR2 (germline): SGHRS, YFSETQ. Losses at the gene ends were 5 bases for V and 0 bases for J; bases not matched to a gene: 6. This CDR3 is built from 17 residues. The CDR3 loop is CASSAGTSGTSTDTQYF. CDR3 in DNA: TGCGCCAGCAGTGCCGGGACTAGCGGGACAAGCACAGATACGCAGTATTTT.

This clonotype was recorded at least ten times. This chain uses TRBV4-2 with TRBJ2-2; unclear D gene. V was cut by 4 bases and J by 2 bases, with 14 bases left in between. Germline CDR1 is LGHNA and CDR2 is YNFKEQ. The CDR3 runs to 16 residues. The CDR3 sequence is CASSPLGGSNTGELFF. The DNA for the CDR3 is TGTGCCAGCAGCCCCCTTGGCGGATCTAACACCGGGGAGCTGTTTTTT.

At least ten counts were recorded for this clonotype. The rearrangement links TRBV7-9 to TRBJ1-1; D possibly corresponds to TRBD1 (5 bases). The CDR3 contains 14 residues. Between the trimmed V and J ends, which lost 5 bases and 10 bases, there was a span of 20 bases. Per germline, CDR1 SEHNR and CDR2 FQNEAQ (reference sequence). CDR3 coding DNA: TGTGCCAGCAGCACGAGGGACCAACGAATGGGAGCTTTCTTT. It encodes CASSTRDQRMGAFF. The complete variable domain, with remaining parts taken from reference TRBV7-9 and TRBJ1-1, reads DTGVSQNPRHKITKRGQNVTFRCDPISEHNRLYWYRQTLGQGPEFLTYFQNEAQLEKSRLLSDRFSAERPKGSFSTLEIQRTEQGDSAMYLCASSTRDQRMGAFFGQGTRLTVV.

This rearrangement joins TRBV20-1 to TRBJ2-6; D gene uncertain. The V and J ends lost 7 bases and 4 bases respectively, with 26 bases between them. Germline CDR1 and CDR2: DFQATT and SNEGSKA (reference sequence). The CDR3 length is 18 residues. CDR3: CSVWAPESPSAGANVLTF. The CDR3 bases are TGCAGTGTATGGGCGCCGGAGTCCCCCTCGGCAGGGGCCAACGTCCTGACTTTC.

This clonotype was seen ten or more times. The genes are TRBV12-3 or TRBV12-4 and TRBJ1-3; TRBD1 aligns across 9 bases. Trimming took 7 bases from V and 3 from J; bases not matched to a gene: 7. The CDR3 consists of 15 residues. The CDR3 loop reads CASNKQGASGNTIYF. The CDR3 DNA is TGTGCCAGCAATAAACAGGGGGCTAGTGGAAACACCATATATTTT.

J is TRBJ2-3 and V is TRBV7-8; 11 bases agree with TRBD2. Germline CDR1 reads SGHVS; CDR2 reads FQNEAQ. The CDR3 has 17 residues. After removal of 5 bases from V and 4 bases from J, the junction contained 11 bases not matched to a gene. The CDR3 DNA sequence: TGTGCCAGCAGCCTCGGACTAGCGGGCCTGGGGGCAGATACGCAGTATTTT. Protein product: CASSLGLAGLGADTQYF. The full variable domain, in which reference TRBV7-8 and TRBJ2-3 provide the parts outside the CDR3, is GAGVSQSPRYKVAKRGQDVALRCDPISGHVSLFWYQQALGQGPEFLTYFQNEAQLDKSGLPSDRFFAERPEGSVSTLKIQRTQQEDSAVYLCASSLGLAGLGADTQYFGPGTRLTVL.

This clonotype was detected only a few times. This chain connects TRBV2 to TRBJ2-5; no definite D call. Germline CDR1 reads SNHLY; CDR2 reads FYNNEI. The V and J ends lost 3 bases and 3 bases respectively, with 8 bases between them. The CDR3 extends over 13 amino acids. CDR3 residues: CASSESREETQYF. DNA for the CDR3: TGTGCCAGCAGTGAGTCTAGAGAAGAGACCCAGTACTTC.

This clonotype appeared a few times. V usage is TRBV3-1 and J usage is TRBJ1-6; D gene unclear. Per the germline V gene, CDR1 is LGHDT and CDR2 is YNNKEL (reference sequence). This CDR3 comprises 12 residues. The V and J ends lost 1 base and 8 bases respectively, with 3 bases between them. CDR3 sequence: CASSQAYSPLHF. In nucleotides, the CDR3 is TGTGCCAGCAGCCAAGCGTATTCACCCCTCCACTTT.

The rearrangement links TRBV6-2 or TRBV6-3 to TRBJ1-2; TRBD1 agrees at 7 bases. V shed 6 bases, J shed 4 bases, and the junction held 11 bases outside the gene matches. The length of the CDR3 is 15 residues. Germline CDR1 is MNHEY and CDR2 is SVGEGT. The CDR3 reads CASSWGTASIYGYTF. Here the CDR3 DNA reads TGTGCCAGCAGCTGGGGGACAGCGAGTATCTATGGCTACACCTTC.

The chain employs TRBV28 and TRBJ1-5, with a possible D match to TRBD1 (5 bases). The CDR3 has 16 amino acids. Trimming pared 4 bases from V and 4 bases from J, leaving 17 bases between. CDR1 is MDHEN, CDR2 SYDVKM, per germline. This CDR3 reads CASSSLDSALNQPQHF. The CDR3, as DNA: TGTGCCAGCAGTTCTCTTGACAGCGCCTTGAATCAGCCCCAGCATTTT.

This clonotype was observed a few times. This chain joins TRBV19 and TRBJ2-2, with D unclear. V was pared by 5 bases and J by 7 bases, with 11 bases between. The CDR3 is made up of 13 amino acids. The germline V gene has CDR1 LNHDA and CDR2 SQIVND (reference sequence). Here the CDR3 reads CASSSSLGGELFF. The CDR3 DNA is TGTGCCAGTAGTTCTTCCTTGGGCGGGGAGCTGTTTTTT.

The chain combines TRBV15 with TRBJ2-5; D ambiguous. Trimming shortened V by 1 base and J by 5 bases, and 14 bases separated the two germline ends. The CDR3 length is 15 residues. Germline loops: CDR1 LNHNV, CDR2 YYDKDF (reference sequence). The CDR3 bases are TGTGCCACCAGCAGAGCGTCAGTTATGGAGGAGACCCAGTACTTC. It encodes CATSRASVMEETQYF.

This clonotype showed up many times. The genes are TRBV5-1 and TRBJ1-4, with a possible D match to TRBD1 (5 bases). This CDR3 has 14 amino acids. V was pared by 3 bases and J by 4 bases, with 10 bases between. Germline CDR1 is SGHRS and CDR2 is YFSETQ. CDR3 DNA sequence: TGCGCCAGCAGCTCACTGACAGTTAATGAAAAACTGTTTTTT. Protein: CASSSLTVNEKLFF.

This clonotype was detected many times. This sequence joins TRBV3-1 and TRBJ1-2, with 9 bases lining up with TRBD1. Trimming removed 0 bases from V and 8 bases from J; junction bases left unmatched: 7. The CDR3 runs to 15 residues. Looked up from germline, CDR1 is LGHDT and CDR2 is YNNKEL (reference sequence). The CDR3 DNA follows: TGTGCCAGCAGCCAAGATACGGACAGGGGTGGCGGCTACACCTTC. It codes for CASSQDTDRGGGYTF. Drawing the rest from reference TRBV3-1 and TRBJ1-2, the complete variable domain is DTAVSQTPKYLVTQMGNDKSIKCEQNLGHDTMYWYKQDSKKFLKIMFSYNNKELIINETVPNRFSPKSPDKAHLNLHINSLELGDSAVYFCASSQDTDRGGGYTFGSGTRLTVV.

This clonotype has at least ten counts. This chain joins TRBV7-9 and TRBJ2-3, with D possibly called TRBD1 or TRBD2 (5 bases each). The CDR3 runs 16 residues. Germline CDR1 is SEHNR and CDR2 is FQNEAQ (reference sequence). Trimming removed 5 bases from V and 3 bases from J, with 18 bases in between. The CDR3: CASSRDLQTRTDTQYF. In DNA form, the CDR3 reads TGTGCCAGCAGCCGGGACCTACAGACTCGGACAGATACGCAGTATTTT.

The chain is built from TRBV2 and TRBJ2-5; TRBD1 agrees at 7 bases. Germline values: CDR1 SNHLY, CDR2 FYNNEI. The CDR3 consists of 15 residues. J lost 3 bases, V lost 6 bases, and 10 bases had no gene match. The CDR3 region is CASSDAGTAKETQYF. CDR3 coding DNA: TGTGCCAGCAGCGACGCCGGGACAGCAAAAGAGACCCAGTACTTC.

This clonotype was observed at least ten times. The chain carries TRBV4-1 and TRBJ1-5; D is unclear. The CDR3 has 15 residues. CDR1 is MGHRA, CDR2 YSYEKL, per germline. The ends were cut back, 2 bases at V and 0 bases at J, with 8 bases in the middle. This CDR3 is CASSQTTYSNQPQHF. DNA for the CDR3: TGCGCCAGCAGCCAAACGACGTATAGCAATCAGCCCCAGCATTTT.

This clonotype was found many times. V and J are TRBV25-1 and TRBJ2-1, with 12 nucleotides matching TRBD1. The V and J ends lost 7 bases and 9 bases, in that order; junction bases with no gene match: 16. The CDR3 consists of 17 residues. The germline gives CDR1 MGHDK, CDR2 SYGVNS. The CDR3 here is CASTEEPGQGAGGEQFF. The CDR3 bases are TGTGCCAGCACCGAGGAACCGGGACAGGGGGCTGGTGGTGAGCAGTTCTTC.